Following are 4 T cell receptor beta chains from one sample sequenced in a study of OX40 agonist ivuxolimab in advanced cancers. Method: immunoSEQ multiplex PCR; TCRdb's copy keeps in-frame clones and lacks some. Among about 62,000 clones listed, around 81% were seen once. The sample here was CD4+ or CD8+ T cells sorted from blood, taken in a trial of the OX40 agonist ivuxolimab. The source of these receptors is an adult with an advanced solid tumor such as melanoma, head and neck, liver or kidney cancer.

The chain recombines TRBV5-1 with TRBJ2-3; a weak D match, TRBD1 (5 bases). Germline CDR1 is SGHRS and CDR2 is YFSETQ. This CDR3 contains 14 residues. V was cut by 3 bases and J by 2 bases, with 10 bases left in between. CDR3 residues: CASSSQGSTDTQYF. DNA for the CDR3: TGCGCCAGCAGCTCTCAGGGTTCCACAGATACGCAGTATTTT.

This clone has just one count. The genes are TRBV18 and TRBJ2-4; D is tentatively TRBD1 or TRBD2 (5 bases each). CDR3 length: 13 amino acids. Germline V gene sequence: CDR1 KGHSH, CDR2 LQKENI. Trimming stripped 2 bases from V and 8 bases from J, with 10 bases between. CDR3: CASSPNRDDIQYF. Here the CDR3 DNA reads TGTGCCAGCTCACCAAATCGGGACGACATTCAGTACTTC.

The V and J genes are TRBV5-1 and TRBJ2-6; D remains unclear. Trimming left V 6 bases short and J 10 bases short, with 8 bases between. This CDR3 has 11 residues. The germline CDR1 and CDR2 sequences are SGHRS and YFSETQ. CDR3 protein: CASTDGNVLTF. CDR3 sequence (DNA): TGCGCCAGCACCGACGGTAACGTCCTGACTTTC. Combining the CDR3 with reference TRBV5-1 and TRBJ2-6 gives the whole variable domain KAGVTQTPRYLIKTRGQQVTLSCSPISGHRSVSWYQQTPGQGLQFLFEYFSETQRNKGNFPGRFSGRQFSNSRSEMNVSTLELGDSALYLCASTDGNVLTFGAGSRLTVL.

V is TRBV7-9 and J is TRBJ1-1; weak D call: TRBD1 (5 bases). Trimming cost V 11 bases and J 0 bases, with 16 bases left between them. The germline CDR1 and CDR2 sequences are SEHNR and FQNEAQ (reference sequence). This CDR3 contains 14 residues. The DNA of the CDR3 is TGTGCCGCCCAAGGGGCCTCCATGAACACTGAAGCTTTCTTT. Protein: CAAQGASMNTEAFF.